This T cell receptor beta chain was obtained from a study of blood T cell repertoires in COVID-19. The wider study: Samples of COVID-19 (acute and convalescent) were obtained from the United States, Italy and Spain. Nucleic acid was either cDNA or gDNA, and it came from T cells, B-cell-depleted T cells, or PBMCs.

Original processing methods: It was from reference gene primer amplification that nucleated cell counts were estimated. Libraries were prepared by immunoSEQ multiplex PCR; TCRdb keeps only in-frame clonotypes and omits some of them. V, J and clone size reflect that table, while D and trimming were determined from the DNA. This table has 100,000 to 150,000 clones, 84% appearing once. The CDR3 totals 15 residues. CDR1 SGHAT and CDR2 FQNNGV come from the germline V gene. V was shortened by 1 base and J by 7 bases, with 13 bases between the two germline ends. The chain is built from TRBV11-2 and TRBJ2-2; the D gene is possibly TRBD1 (7 bases). The receptor was derived from a man aged 55 to 70 with acute or convalescent COVID-19. The sample consisted of peripheral blood. The CDR3 here is CASSLVGGGNGELFF. Written as DNA, the CDR3 is TGTGCCAGCAGCTTAGTAGGAGGGGGCAACGGGGAGCTGTTTTTT.